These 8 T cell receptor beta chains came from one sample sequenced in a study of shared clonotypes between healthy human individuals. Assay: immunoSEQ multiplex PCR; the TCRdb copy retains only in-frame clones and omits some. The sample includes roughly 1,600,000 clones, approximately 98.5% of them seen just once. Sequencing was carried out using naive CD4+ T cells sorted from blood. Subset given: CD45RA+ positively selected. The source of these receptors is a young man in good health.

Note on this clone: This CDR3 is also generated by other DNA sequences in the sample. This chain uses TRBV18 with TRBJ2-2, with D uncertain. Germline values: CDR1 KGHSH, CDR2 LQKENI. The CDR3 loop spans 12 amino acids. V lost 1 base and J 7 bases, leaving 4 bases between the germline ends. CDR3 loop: CASSPRVGELFF. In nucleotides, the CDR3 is TGTGCCAGCTCACCACGAGTCGGGGAGCTGTTTTTT.

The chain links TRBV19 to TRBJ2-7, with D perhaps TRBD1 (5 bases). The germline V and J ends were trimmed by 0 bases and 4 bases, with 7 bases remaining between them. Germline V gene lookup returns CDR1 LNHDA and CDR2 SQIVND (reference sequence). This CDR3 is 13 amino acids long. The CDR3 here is CASSIDRQYEQYF. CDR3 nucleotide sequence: TGTGCCAGTAGTATAGACCGACAGTACGAGCAGTACTTC.

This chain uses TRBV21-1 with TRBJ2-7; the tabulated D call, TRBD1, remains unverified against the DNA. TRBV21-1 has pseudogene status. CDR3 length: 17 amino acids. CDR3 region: CASSKMEPGQGSYEQYF. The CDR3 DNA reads TGTGCCAGCAGCAAAATGGAGCCGGGACAGGGCTCCTACGAGCAGTACTTC.

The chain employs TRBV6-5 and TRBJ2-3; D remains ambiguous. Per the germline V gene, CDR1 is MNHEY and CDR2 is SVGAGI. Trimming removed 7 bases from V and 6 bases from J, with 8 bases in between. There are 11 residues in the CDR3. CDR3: CASTQGDTQYF. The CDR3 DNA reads TGTGCCAGCACCCAAGGGGATACGCAGTATTTT.

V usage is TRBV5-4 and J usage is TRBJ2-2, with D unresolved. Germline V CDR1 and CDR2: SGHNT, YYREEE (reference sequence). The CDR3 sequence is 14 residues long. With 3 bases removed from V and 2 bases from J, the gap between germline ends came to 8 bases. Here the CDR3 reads CASSSDLNTGELFF. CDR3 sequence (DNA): TGTGCCAGCAGCTCCGACCTCAACACCGGGGAGCTGTTTTTT.

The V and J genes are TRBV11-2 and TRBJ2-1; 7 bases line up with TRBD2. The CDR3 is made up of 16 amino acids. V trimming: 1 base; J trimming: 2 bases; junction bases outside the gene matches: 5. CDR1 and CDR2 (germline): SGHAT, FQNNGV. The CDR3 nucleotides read TGTGCCAGCAGCTTAGCCGGGGGAGGGCCCTACAATGAGCAGTTCTTC. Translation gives CASSLAGGGPYNEQFF.

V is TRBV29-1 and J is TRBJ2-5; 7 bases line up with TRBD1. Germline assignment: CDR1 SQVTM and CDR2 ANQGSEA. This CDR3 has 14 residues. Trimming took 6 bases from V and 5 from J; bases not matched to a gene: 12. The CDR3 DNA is TGCAGCGTCGGGTACAGGGGAATCCAGGAGACCCAGTACTTC. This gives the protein CSVGYRGIQETQYF.

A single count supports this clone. CDR3 sequence reads: CASSQVWVSNGYTF. The CDR3 bases are TGTGCCAGCAGCCAGGTTTGGGTTAGCAATGGCTACACCTTC. The chain links TRBV7-9 to TRBJ1-2; no clear D gene. V lost 5 bases, J lost 6 bases, and 16 bases lay in between. The CDR3 consists of 14 residues. The V gene's germline CDR1 is SEHNR and CDR2 FQNEAQ (reference sequence).